A single T cell receptor beta chain is shown here with its context. This record comes from a study of blood T cell repertoires in COVID-19. In the study overall: Donors in the United States, Italy and Spain gave samples during acute or convalescent COVID-19. In each case, the material was cDNA or gDNA derived from T cells, B-cell-depleted T cells, or PBMCs.

Source study methods: The assay estimated nucleated cells by amplifying reference gene primers. Libraries were prepared by immunoSEQ multiplex PCR; TCRdb keeps only in-frame clonotypes and omits some of them. V, J and clone size are those of that table, while D and trimming were read from the DNA. The sample lists about 220,000 clones; approximately 90% were seen once. Germline trimming cut 3 bases from V and 7 bases from J; bases unmatched to any gene: 5. Germline CDR1 SGHRS, CDR2 YFSETQ. The CDR3 length is 16 residues. Across about two dozen US areas, participants ranged in age from 18 to 89 years. The genes are TRBV5-1 and TRBJ2-1; TRBD2 aligns across 15 bases. This TCR was sampled from a woman under 30 in a cohort exposed to, infected with or recovered from COVID-19 (not recorded which). Material for sequencing was PBMCs or T cells enriched from blood (not recorded which). This CDR3 reads CASSSGLAGGSNEQFF. As DNA, the CDR3 is TGCGCCAGCAGCTCGGGACTAGCGGGAGGTTCAAATGAGCAGTTCTTC.